This T cell receptor (beta chain) was retrieved from a study of T cells in Graves' hyperthyroidism and ophthalmopathy. The study, taken as a whole, reports: Most clonotypes expanded in thyroid above 0.001 were likewise present in blood.

This clonotype was picked up a small number of times. Antigen specificity is unknown. V was clipped by 0 bases and J by 8 bases; unmatched bases: 12. The CDR3 contains 18 residues. Germline V lookup: CDR1 DFQATT, CDR2 SNEGSKA (reference sequence). It was RNA transcripts that yielded the amplified TCR beta CDR3 regions. HTBI primers were employed in a first-round RT-PCR of the TCR CDR3. TCRdb fed the multiplex PCR reads into MiXCR, producing one record per CDR3 protein. The table has approximately 600,000 distinct CDR3 sequences, 13% to 15% seen once; the top ten hold less than 9%. The rearrangement uses TRBV20-1 and TRBJ2-1; the match to TRBD2 covers 14 bases. This clonotype originated in a woman aged 18 to 35 with Graves' ophthalmopathy. Sequencing was carried out using blood. CDR3 bases: TGCAGTGCTAGAGACCGAAGACCGGGACTAGCGGGAGTTTATGAGCAGTTCTTC. Its protein product is CSARDRRPGLAGVYEQFF.